This paragraph reports one T cell receptor beta chain. The V end lost 3 bases, the J end lost 4 bases, and 11 bases lay between the germline ends. This CDR3 contains 14 residues. Per the germline V gene, CDR1 is LNHDA and CDR2 is SQIVND (reference sequence). The sample originates from a study of blood T cell repertoires in COVID-19. Whole-study context: COVID-19 samples collected from the United States, Italy and Spain covered acute and convalescent phases. Sample material is recorded as cDNA or gDNA derived from T cells, B-cell-depleted T cells, or PBMCs.

Methods used by the authors: Amplification of reference gene primers was used by the study to estimate nucleated cell counts. TCRdb's table, derived via immunoSEQ multiplex PCR, lists solely in-frame clones and lacks some. V, J and clone size derive from that table, while D and trimming were established from the DNA sequence. The sample has tens of thousands of clones; 88% are singletons. This clonotype originated in a man between 60 and 75 years old with active COVID-19. The source material was peripheral blood. This chain connects TRBV19 to TRBJ2-3, with D possibly TRBD2 on 5 matching bases. This CDR3 reads CASSIPGLPDTQYF. The CDR3 coding sequence is TGTGCCAGTAGTATCCCAGGACTTCCAGATACGCAGTATTTT.